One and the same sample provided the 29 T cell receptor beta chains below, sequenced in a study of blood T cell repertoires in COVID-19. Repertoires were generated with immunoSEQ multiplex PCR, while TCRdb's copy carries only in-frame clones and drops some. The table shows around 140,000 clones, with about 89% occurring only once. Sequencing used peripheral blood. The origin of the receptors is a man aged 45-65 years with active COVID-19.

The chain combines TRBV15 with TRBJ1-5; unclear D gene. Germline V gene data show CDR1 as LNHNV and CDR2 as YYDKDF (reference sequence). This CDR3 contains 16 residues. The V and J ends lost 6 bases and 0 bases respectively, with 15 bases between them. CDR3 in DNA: TGTGCCACCAGTGGTCCCCCGGGGTATAGCAATCAGCCCCAGCATTTT. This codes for CATSGPPGYSNQPQHF.

The CDR3 DNA sequence: TGCGCCAGCAGCCGATGGACAGGGCAGGACACTGAAGCTTTCTTT. This translates into CASSRWTGQDTEAFF. The V call is TRBV4-1, the J call TRBJ1-1, with 8 bases aligning to TRBD1. Germline V CDR1 and CDR2: MGHRA, YSYEKL. This CDR3 region has 15 residues. The V gene end was trimmed by 4 bases and the J gene end by 3 bases; junction bases not matched to a gene: 7.

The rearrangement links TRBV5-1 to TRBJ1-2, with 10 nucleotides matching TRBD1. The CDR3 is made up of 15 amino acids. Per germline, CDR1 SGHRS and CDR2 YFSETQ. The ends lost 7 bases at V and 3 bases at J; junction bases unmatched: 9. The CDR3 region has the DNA TGCGCCAGCTCAGTAAACGGACAGGGGGACTATGGCTACACCTTC. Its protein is CASSVNGQGDYGYTF.

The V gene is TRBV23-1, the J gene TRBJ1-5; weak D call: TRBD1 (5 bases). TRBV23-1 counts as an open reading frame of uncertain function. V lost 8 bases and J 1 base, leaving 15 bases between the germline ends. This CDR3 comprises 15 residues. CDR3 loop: CASGVGGWSNQPQHF. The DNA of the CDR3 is TGCGCCAGCGGGGTGGGGGGTTGGAGCAATCAGCCCCAGCATTTT.

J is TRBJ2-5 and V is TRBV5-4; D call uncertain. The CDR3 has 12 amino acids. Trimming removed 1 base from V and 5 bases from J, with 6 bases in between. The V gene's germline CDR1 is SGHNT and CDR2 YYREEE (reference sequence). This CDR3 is CASSLLPETQYF. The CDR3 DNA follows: TGTGCCAGCAGCTTGCTTCCGGAGACCCAGTACTTC.

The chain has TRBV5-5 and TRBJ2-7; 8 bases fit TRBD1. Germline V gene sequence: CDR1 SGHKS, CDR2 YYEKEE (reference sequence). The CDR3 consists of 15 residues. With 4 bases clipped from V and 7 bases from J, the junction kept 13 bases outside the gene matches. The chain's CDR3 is CASSGGTGPLGEQYF. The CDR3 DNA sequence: TGTGCCAGCAGCGGAGGGACAGGACCTCTGGGTGAGCAGTACTTC.

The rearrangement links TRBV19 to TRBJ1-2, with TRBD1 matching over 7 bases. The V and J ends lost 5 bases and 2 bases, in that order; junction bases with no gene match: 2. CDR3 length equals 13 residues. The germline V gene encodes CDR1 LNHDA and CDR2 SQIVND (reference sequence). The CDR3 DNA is TGTGCCAGTAGTGTGGGACAGAACTATGGCTACACCTTC. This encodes CASSVGQNYGYTF.

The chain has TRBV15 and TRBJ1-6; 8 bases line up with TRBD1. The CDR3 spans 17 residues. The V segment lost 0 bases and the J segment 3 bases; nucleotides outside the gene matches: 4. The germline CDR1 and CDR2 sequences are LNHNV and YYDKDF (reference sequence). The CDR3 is CATSRDSGTGYNSPLHF. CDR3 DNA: TGTGCCACCAGCAGAGATTCCGGGACAGGCTATAATTCACCCCTCCACTTT.

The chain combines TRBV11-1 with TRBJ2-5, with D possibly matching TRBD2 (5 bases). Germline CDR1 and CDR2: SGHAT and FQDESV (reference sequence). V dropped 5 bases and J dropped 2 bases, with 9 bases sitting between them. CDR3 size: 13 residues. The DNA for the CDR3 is TGTGCCAGCAGCCTCCGGGGTCAAGAGACCCAGTACTTC. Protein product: CASSLRGQETQYF.

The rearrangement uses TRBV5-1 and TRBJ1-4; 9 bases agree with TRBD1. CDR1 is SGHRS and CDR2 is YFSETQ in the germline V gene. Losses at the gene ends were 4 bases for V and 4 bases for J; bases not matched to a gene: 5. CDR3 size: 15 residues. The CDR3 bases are TGCGCCAGCAGCCCCCAGGGACAGGGTAATGAAAAACTGTTTTTT. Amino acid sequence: CASSPQGQGNEKLFF.

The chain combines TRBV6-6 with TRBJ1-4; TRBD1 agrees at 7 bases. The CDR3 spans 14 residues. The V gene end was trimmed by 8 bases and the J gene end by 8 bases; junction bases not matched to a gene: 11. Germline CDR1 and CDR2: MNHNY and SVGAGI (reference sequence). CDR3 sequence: CASGNRDSSEKLFF. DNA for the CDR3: TGTGCCAGCGGAAACCGGGACAGTTCCGAAAAACTGTTTTTT.

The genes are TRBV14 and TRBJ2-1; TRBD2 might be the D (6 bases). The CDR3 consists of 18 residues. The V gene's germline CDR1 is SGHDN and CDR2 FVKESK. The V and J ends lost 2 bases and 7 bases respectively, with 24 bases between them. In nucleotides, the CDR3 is TGTGCCAGCAGCCAACCCGGGGACTGGACTGGGACGGGAAATGAGCAGTTCTTC. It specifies CASSQPGDWTGTGNEQFF.

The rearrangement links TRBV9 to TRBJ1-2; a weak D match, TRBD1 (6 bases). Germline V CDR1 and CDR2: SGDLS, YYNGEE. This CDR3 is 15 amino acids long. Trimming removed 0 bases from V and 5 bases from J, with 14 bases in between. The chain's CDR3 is CASSVEAAQGYGYTF. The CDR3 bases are TGTGCCAGCAGCGTAGAGGCGGCCCAGGGGTATGGCTACACCTTC. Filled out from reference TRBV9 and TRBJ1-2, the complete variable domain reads DSGVTQTPKHLITATGQRVTLRCSPRSGDLSVYWYQQSLDQGLQFLIQYYNGEERAKGNILERFSAQQFPDLHSELNLSSLELGDSALYFCASSVEAAQGYGYTFGSGTRLTVV.

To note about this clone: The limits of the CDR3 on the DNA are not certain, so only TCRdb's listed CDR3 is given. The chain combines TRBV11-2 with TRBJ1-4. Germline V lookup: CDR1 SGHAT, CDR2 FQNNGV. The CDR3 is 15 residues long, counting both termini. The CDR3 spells CASSPGLWEREKLFF.

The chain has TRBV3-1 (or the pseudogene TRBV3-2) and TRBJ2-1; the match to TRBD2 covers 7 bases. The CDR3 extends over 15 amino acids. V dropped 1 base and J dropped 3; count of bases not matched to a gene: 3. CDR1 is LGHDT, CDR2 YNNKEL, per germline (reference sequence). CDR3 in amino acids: CASSQGWTSYNEQFF. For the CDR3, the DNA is TGTGCCAGCAGCCAAGGTTGGACTAGCTACAATGAGCAGTTCTTC.

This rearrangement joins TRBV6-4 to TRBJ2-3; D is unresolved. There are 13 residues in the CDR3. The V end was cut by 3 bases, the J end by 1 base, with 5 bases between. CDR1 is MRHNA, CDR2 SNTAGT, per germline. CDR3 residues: CASSELGTDTQYF. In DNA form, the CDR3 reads TGTGCCAGCAGTGAATTAGGCACAGATACGCAGTATTTT.

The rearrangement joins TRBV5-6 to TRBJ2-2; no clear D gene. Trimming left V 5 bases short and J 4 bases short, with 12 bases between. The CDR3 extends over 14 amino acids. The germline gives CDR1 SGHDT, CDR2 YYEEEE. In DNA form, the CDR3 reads TGTGCCAGCAGTTCAGGAAGACGCACCGGGGAGCTGTTTTTT. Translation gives CASSSGRRTGELFF.

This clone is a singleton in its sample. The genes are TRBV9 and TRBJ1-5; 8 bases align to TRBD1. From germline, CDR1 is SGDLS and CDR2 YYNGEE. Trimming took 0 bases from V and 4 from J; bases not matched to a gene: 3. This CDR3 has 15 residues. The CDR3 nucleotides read TGTGCCAGCAGCGTAGGGACAGGGTTGAATCAGCCCCAGCATTTT. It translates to CASSVGTGLNQPQHF.

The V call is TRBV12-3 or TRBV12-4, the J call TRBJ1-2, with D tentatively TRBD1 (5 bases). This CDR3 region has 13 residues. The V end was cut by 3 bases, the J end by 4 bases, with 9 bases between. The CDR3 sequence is CASSFREGYGYTF. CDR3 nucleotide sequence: TGTGCCAGCAGTTTCAGGGAGGGCTATGGCTACACCTTC.

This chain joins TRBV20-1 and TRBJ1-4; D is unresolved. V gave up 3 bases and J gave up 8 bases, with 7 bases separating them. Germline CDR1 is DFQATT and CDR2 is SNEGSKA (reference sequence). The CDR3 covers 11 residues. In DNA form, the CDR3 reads TGCAGTGCTAGGAGAGGGGAAAAACTGTTTTTT. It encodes CSARRGEKLFF.

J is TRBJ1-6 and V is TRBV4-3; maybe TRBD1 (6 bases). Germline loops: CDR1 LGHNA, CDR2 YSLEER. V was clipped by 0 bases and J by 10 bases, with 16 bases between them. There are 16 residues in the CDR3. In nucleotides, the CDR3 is TGCGCCAGCAGCCAAGAAGGAATCCAGGGGAGCTCACCCCTCCACTTT. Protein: CASSQEGIQGSSPLHF.

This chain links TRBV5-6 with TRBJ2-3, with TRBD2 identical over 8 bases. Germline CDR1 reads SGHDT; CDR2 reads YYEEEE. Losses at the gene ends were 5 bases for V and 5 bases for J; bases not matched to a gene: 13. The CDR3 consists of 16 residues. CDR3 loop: CASRVNPGLGIDTQYF. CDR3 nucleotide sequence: TGTGCCAGCAGAGTAAACCCGGGACTAGGCATAGATACGCAGTATTTT.

The CDR3 spells CASKGQGDSPLHF. CDR3 sequence (DNA): TGCGCCAGCAAAGGACAGGGCGATTCACCCCTCCACTTT. This sequence joins TRBV10-2 and TRBJ1-6, with 8 bases lining up with TRBD1. V lost 7 bases to trimming and J lost 8 bases; unmatched junction nucleotides: 4. The CDR3 is 13 amino acids. Germline CDR1 is WSHSY and CDR2 is SAAADI.

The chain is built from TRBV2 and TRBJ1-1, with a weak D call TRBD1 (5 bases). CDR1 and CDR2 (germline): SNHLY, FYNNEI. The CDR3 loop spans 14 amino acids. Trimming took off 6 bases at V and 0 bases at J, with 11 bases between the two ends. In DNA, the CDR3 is TGTGCCAGCAGGGGACCGGGAGTGAACACTGAAGCTTTCTTT. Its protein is CASRGPGVNTEAFF.

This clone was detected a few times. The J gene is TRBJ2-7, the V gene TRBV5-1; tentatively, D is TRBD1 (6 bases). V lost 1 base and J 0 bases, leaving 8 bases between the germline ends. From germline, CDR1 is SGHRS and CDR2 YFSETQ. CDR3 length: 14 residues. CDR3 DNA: TGCGCCAGCAGCTTGTACAGGGCCTCCTACGAGCAGTACTTC. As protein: CASSLYRASYEQYF.

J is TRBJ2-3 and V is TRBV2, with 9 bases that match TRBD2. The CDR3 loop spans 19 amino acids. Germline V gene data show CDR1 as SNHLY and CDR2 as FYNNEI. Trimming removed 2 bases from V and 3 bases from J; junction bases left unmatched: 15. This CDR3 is CASSELGFVLAGLTDTQYF. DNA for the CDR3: TGTGCCAGCAGTGAACTGGGGTTCGTTCTAGCGGGGTTAACAGATACGCAGTATTTT.

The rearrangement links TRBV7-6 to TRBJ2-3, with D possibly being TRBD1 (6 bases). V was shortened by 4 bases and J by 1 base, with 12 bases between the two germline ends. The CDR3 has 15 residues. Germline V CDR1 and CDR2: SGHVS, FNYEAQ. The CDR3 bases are TGTGCCAGCAGCTCTAAGGACAGCCGCACAGATACGCAGTATTTT. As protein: CASSSKDSRTDTQYF. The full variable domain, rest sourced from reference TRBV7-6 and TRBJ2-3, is GAGVSQSPRYKVTKRGQDVALRCDPISGHVSLYWYRQALGQGPEFLTYFNYEAQQDKSGLPNDRFSAERPEGSISTLTIQRTEQRDSAMYRCASSSKDSRTDTQYFGPGTRLTVL.

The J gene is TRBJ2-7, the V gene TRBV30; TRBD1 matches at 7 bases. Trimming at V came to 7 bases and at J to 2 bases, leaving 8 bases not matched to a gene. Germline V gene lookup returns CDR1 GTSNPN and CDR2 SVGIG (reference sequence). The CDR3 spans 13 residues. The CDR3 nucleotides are TGTGCCTATCAGGGACAGCTTGCCTACGAGCAGTACTTC. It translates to CAYQGQLAYEQYF.

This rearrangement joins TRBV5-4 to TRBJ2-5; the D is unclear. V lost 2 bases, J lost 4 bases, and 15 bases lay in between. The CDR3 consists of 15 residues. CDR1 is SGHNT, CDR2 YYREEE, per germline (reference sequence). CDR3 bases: TGTGCCAGCAGCTTTACGGTCGGTGAAAGAGAGACCCAGTACTTC. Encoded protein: CASSFTVGERETQYF.